Each of the 29 T cell receptor beta chains below was sequenced from the same sample in a study of spatial heterogeneity in lung cancer (dated by TCRdb to the late 2010s). The time point label corresponds to: sample taken at primary tumor resection. Without any cell sorting, TCR sequencing was performed on whole RNA extracted either from tumor and nontumor lung tissue or from cryopreserved PBMC samples. The library was obtained by 5' RACE. Instrument used: NextSeq 500. TCRdb handled the public reads itself, with Q25 trimming in fastp and clone calling in MiXCR, and kept productive beta chains. Every entry covers one CDR3 protein and lists the most common genes and DNA from its rows. For this sample there are 13,000 to 15,000 distinct CDR3 sequences; about a tenth appear just once. The top ten clonotypes cover almost 30% of the sample. The source was PBMCs, collected at surgery. The receptors stem from a male donor with early-stage non-small cell lung cancer.

This clonotype was counted many times. The V call is TRBV14, the J call TRBJ2-4; D is ambiguous. The CDR3 runs 14 residues. V lost 1 base and J 9 bases, leaving 13 bases between the germline ends. Germline V gene lookup returns CDR1 SGHDN and CDR2 FVKESK. The CDR3 bases are TGTGCCAGCAGCCAAGCAGTGGGTTTCAGCATTCAGTACTTC. Residues: CASSQAVGFSIQYF.

This clonotype was seen repeatedly, ten times or more. This chain links TRBV11-3 with TRBJ2-5; 12 bases match TRBD2. This CDR3 region has 17 residues. The trim removed 5 bases at V and 5 bases at J, leaving 12 bases unmatched. Germline-derived CDR1 and CDR2 are SGHNT and YENEEA. CDR3 in DNA: TGTGCCAGCAGCCGTCGCTCCCTAGCGGGAGGGATGGAGACCCAGTACTTC. Translating gives CASSRRSLAGGMETQYF.

This clonotype came up many times. The J gene is TRBJ2-7, the V gene TRBV7-8; maybe TRBD1 (6 bases). Trimming shortened V by 5 bases and J by 8 bases, and 19 bases separated the two germline ends. The CDR3 spans 14 residues. Germline V gene lookup returns CDR1 SGHVS and CDR2 FQNEAQ. The CDR3 DNA is TGTGCCAGCAGCCTTACCGGGACACTGGCCAAGCAGTACTTC. It codes for CASSLTGTLAKQYF. The whole variable domain, filled in from reference TRBV7-8 and TRBJ2-7, reads GAGVSQSPRYKVAKRGQDVALRCDPISGHVSLFWYQQALGQGPEFLTYFQNEAQLDKSGLPSDRFFAERPEGSVSTLKIQRTQQEDSAVYLCASSLTGTLAKQYFGPGTRLTVT.

This clonotype came up many times. The DNA for the CDR3 is TGTGCCAGCAGGGGAGGGGCCGTCATCCCAGAGACCCAGTACTTC. Its translation is CASRGGAVIPETQYF. The genes are TRBV5-5 and TRBJ2-5, with 7 bases fitting TRBD2. V lost 5 bases, J lost 4 bases, and 11 bases stayed unmatched. Per germline, CDR1 SGHKS and CDR2 YYEKEE (reference sequence). The CDR3 spans 15 residues.

The chain employs TRBV11-3 and TRBJ2-1; TRBD2 might be the D (5 bases). This CDR3 has 15 residues. V shed 5 bases and J shed 4 bases, with 15 bases lying between them. Germline V gives CDR1 SGHNT, CDR2 YENEEA. CDR3 coding DNA: TGTGCCAGCAGCCCCCGGGGTAGCGAGTACAATGAGCAGTTCTTC. This sequence encodes CASSPRGSEYNEQFF.

This clonotype was counted ten times or more. The chain links TRBV19 to TRBJ2-1, with a tentative D call TRBD2 (6 bases). V lost 6 bases, J lost 9 bases, and 21 bases lay in between. This CDR3 has 15 residues. Germline V gene lookup returns CDR1 LNHDA and CDR2 SQIVND (reference sequence). The CDR3 protein is CASSPSGARVSEQFF. CDR3 coding DNA: TGTGCCAGTAGCCCCTCGGGAGCCCGGGTTTCTGAGCAGTTCTTC.

The V call is TRBV2, the J call TRBJ2-3; D is unclear. V lost 11 bases and J lost 4, with 4 bases in between. The CDR3 loop spans 9 amino acids. The germline gives CDR1 SNHLY, CDR2 FYNNEI. CDR3 nucleotides: TGTGCCGGTTCAGATACGCAGTATTTT. It codes for CAGSDTQYF.

CDR3 coding DNA: TGCAGCGTTGCGGTAGGGGCTAGCACAGATACGCAGTATTTT. Amino acid sequence: CSVAVGASTDTQYF. J is TRBJ2-3 and V is TRBV29-1, with D perhaps TRBD1 (5 bases). Per germline, CDR1 SQVTM and CDR2 ANQGSEA. The CDR3 is 14 amino acids. Trimming removed 4 bases at V and 0 bases at J, with 11 bases between.

The chain is built from TRBV10-3 and TRBJ2-1, with 7 bases lining up with TRBD2. Looked up from germline, CDR1 is ENHRY and CDR2 is SYGVKD. The V segment lost 4 bases and the J segment 5 bases; nucleotides outside the gene matches: 5. The CDR3 covers 14 residues. The CDR3 DNA is TGTGCCATCAGTGTTCTAGCGGAGAACAATGAGCAGTTCTTC. Translating it yields CAISVLAENNEQFF.

This clonotype was found many times. The chain recombines TRBV5-1 with TRBJ1-1; no clear D gene. This CDR3 spans 11 amino acids. Per the germline V gene, CDR1 is SGHRS and CDR2 is YFSETQ. Trimming took off 4 bases at V and 8 bases at J, with 9 bases between the two ends. This CDR3 reads CASSLESEAFF. The DNA for the CDR3 is TGCGCCAGCAGCCTGGAATCAGAAGCTTTCTTT.

This clonotype was counted many times. CDR3 bases: TGCAGTGCTAAACAAGAGACCCAGTACTTC. Its protein is CSAKQETQYF. The genes are TRBV20-1 and TRBJ2-5; no reliable D call. Looked up from germline, CDR1 is DFQATT and CDR2 is SNEGSKA (reference sequence). This CDR3 contains 10 residues. V was cut by 4 bases and J by 2 bases, with 2 bases left in between.

This clonotype was seen repeatedly, ten times or more. V gene TRBV3-1 combines with J gene TRBJ1-6; D gene unclear. V dropped 4 bases and J dropped 0 bases, with 10 bases sitting between them. Per germline, CDR1 LGHDT and CDR2 YNNKEL (reference sequence). This CDR3 is 16 amino acids long. The CDR3 DNA follows: TGTGCCAGCAGCCGTGCACCGAGCTCCTATAATTCACCCCTCCACTTT. The encoded protein is CASSRAPSSYNSPLHF.

The chain combines TRBV6-5 with TRBJ2-5; TRBD2 might be the D (6 bases). The V gene's germline CDR1 is MNHEY and CDR2 SVGAGI. The CDR3 runs 15 residues. V lost 2 bases and J 1 base, leaving 11 bases between the germline ends. The CDR3 loop is CASSYRRAAQETQYF. The DNA for the CDR3 is TGTGCCAGCAGTTACAGGAGGGCCGCCCAAGAGACCCAGTACTTC.

This clonotype was seen at least ten times. The chain links TRBV7-2 to TRBJ1-2, with D perhaps TRBD1 (5 bases). The V gene's germline CDR1 is SGHTA and CDR2 FQGNSA. This CDR3 has 14 residues. V was trimmed by 5 bases and J by 4 bases, leaving 14 bases between them. The CDR3 sequence: CASSPNRGGYGYTF. The CDR3 DNA reads as TGTGCCAGCAGCCCCAACCGGGGCGGCTATGGCTACACCTTC.

In this sample, this clonotype turned up many times. V usage is TRBV6-1 and J usage is TRBJ1-1, with 8 nucleotides matching TRBD1. The CDR3 loop spans 14 amino acids. J was trimmed by 1 base and V by 4 bases; bases with no gene match: 2. The germline V gene has CDR1 MNHNS and CDR2 SASEGT. CDR3: CASSGGQGNTEAFF. The CDR3 DNA sequence: TGTGCCAGCAGTGGAGGACAGGGGAACACTGAAGCTTTCTTT.

This clonotype has only a few counts. The rearrangement uses TRBV19 and TRBJ2-5, with TRBD1 identical over 8 bases. The CDR3 extends over 13 amino acids. Germline V CDR1 and CDR2: LNHDA, SQIVND (reference sequence). J lost 2 bases, V lost 9 bases, and 5 bases had no gene match. As DNA, the CDR3 is TGTGCCAGGGACAGGGAGGTGCAAGAGACCCAGTACTTC. It yields the protein CARDREVQETQYF. Using reference TRBV19 and TRBJ2-5 for the parts outside the CDR3, the full variable domain is DGGITQSPKYLFRKEGQNVTLSCEQNLNHDAMYWYRQDPGQGLRLIYYSQIVNDFQKGDIAEGYSVSREKKESFPLTVTSAQKNPTAFYLCARDREVQETQYFGPGTRLLVL.

This clonotype was counted between two and nine times. This chain connects TRBV9 to TRBJ1-1; 8 bases line up with TRBD1. CDR1 is SGDLS, CDR2 YYNGEE, per germline. V trimming: 9 bases; J trimming: 2 bases; junction bases outside the gene matches: 6. CDR3 length: 13 residues. In nucleotides, the CDR3 is TGTGCCACCGGACAGGGAGCTAACACTGAAGCTTTCTTT. As protein: CATGQGANTEAFF.

This clonotype was seen repeatedly, ten times or more. This chain joins TRBV23-1 and TRBJ2-3; 11 bases are a match to TRBD2. TRBV23-1 is an ORF, and what it does is uncertain. The CDR3 is made up of 17 amino acids. V lost 3 bases and J lost 5; bases outside the gene matches: 10. CDR3 DNA sequence: TGCGCCAGCAGTCAGTCACTAGCGGGAGAGGCATTAGATACGCAGTATTTT. Translated, it gives CASSQSLAGEALDTQYF.

Ten or more counts support this clonotype. This chain connects TRBV20-1 to TRBJ2-3; D unclear. V was trimmed by 0 bases and J by 6 bases, leaving 13 bases between them. CDR1 and CDR2 (germline): DFQATT, SNEGSKA (reference sequence). The CDR3 totals 14 residues. The CDR3 DNA sequence: TGCAGTGCTAGAGACTTCAAGTCTCGTGATACGCAGTATTTT. It translates to CSARDFKSRDTQYF.

There are many counts of this clonotype. The chain uses TRBV14 and TRBJ1-6; D ambiguous. Germline V gene lookup returns CDR1 SGHDN and CDR2 FVKESK. The length of the CDR3 is 13 residues. Between the trimmed V and J ends, which lost 5 bases and 7 bases, there was a span of 9 bases. In nucleotides, the CDR3 is TGTGCCAGCAGCACAAACAGCAATTCACCCCTCCACTTT. Protein sequence: CASSTNSNSPLHF.

This clonotype was seen repeatedly, ten times or more. The CDR3 DNA reads as TGTGCCAGCAGTGTCGGACTAGAGACAAATACGCAGTATTTT. It is translated as CASSVGLETNTQYF. The chain is built from TRBV12-3 or TRBV12-4 and TRBJ2-3; 7 nucleotides align to TRBD2. This CDR3 is built from 14 residues. J was trimmed by 7 bases and V by 5 bases; bases with no gene match: 9.

This clonotype was detected ten times or more. The rearrangement joins TRBV6-5 to TRBJ2-7; D is perhaps TRBD2 (6 bases). CDR3 size: 14 residues. Germline loops: CDR1 MNHEY, CDR2 SVGAGI. Trimming shortened V by 7 bases and J by 7 bases, and 20 bases separated the two germline ends. CDR3 loop: CASTLGGLKGEQYF. The CDR3 nucleotides read TGTGCCAGCACCCTTGGAGGGTTAAAGGGGGAGCAGTACTTC.

This clonotype was observed many times. The chain joins TRBV28 to TRBJ2-4, with TRBD2 matching 15 bases. The J segment lost 15 bases and the V segment lost 2 bases, leaving 11 bases of the junction unmatched. This CDR3 region has 16 residues. The germline gives CDR1 MDHEN, CDR2 SYDVKM. The CDR3 region is CASSLPLGLAGGRWYF. The CDR3 DNA reads as TGTGCCAGCAGTTTACCCCTCGGACTAGCGGGAGGGCGGTGGTACTTC.

Many counts were recorded for this clonotype. V usage is TRBV11-2 and J usage is TRBJ2-1, with TRBD2 matching 9 bases. The CDR3 totals 16 residues. Germline V gene sequence: CDR1 SGHAT, CDR2 FQNNGV. V lost 2 bases and J lost 9; bases outside the gene matches: 11. Here the CDR3 DNA reads TGTGCCAGCAGCTTACTTGGCGGGAGGGCCGATAGTGAGCAGTTCTTC. The encoded protein is CASSLLGGRADSEQFF.

This clonotype is termed medium-sized. The chain recombines TRBV11-2 with TRBJ1-4; 7 positions match TRBD1. The V and J ends lost 5 bases and 6 bases, in that order; junction bases with no gene match: 9. The CDR3 extends over 15 amino acids. Germline CDR1 is SGHAT and CDR2 is FQNNGV. In DNA, the CDR3 is TGTGCCAGCAGCCCGCTAGGGACAGCCCATGAAAAACTGTTTTTT. Amino acid sequence: CASSPLGTAHEKLFF.

This clonotype came up many times. The rearrangement uses TRBV10-3 and TRBJ2-3, with 9 nucleotides matching TRBD2. Losses at the gene ends were 4 bases for V and 4 bases for J; bases not matched to a gene: 6. Germline-derived CDR1 and CDR2 are ENHRY and SYGVKD. CDR3 size: 15 residues. CDR3 sequence reads: CAISGGLAGPDTQYF. The CDR3 bases are TGTGCCATCAGTGGGGGGCTAGCGGGACCAGATACGCAGTATTTT.

This clonotype was counted ten times or more. The chain employs TRBV5-5 and TRBJ1-5, with unresolved D. Trimming took 1 base from V and 0 from J, leaving 8 bases between them. CDR3 length equals 15 residues. CDR1 SGHKS and CDR2 YYEKEE come from the germline V gene (reference sequence). CDR3 DNA sequence: TGTGCCAGCAGCTTGTTCGAGAATAGCAATCAGCCCCAGCATTTT. Translated: CASSLFENSNQPQHF.

This clonotype came up a few times. The chain recombines TRBV10-1 with TRBJ2-7; 10 nucleotides match TRBD2. V trimming: 5 bases; J trimming: 3 bases; junction bases outside the gene matches: 22. The CDR3 is 20 residues long. CDR1 and CDR2 from the germline V gene are WNHNN and SYGVQD (reference sequence). The CDR3 DNA is TGCGCCAGCAGTCCATCTAGCGGGAGAAGTAGGATGTATCCGGACTACGAGCAGTACTTC. Encoded protein: CASSPSSGRSRMYPDYEQYF.

In regard to this clonotype: This may stem from a read error, because a much larger clone lies one nucleotide away. The chain carries TRBV24-1 and TRBJ1-1; 7 bases line up with TRBD1. Germline values: CDR1 KGHDR, CDR2 SFDVKD. The CDR3 has 13 residues. The chain's CDR3 is CVTSDPGGGNAFF. The CDR3 DNA sequence: TGTGTCACCAGTGACCCAGGGGGAGGGAATGCTTTCTTT.